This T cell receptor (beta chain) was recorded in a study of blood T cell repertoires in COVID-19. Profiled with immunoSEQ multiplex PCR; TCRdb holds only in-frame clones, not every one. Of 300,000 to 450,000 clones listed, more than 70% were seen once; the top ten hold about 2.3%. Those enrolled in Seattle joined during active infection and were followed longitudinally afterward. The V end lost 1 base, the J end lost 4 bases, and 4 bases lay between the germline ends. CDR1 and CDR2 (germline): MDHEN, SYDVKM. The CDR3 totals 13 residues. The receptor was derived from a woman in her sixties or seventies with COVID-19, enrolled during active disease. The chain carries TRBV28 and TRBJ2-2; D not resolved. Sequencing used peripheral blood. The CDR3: CASSLFRTGELFF. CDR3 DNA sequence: TGTGCCAGCAGTTTATTTCGCACCGGGGAGCTGTTTTTT.